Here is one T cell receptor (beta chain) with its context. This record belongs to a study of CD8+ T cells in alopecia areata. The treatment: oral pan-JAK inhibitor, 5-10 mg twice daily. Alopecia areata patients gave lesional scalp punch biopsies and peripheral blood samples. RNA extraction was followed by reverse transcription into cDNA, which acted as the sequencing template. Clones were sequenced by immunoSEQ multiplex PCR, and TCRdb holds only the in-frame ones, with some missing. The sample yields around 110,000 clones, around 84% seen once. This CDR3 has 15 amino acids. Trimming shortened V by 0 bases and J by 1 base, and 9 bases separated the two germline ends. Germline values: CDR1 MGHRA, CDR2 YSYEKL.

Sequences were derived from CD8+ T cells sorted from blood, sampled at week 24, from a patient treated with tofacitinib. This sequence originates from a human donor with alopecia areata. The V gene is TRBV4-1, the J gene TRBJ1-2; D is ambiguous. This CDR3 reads CASSQDRPLNYGYTF. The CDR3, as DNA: TGCGCCAGCAGCCAAGATCGCCCCCTTAACTATGGCTACACCTTC.